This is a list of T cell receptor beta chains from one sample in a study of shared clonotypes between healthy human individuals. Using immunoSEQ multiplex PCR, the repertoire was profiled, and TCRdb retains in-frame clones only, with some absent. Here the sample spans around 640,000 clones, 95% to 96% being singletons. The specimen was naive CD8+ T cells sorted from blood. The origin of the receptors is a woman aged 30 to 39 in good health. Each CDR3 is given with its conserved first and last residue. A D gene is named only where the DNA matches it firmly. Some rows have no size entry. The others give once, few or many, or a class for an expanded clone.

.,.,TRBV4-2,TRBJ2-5,CASSQDQTQYF,TGTGCCAGCAGCCAAGATCAGACCCAGTACTTC
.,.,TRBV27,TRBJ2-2,CASSFVGAGTGELFF,TGTGCCAGCAGTTTTGTGGGGGCCGGAACCGGGGAGCTGTTTTTT
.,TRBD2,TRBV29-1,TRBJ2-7,CSVSGRGGYEQYF,TGCAGCGTATCGGGACGGGGAGGGTACGAGCAGTACTTC
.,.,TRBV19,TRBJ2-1,CASSSVAWSEQFF,TGTGCCAGTAGTTCCGTAGCGTGGAGTGAGCAGTTCTTC
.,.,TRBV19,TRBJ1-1,CASSIGGQGYSITEAFF,TGTGCCAGTAGTATAGGGGGTCAGGGGTACTCGATCACTGAAGCTTTCTTT
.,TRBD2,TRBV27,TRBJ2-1,CASGVSGSYNEQFF,TGTGCCAGTGGGGTTAGCGGGAGCTACAATGAGCAGTTCTTC
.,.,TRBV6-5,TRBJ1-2,CASSYSPNWNYGYTF,TGTGCCAGCAGTTACTCGCCTAATTGGAACTATGGCTACACCTTC
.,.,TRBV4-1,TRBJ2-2,CASSQEQTSGELFF,TGCGCCAGCAGCCAAGAACAGACCTCGGGGGAGCTGTTTTTT
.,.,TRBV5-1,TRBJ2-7,CASSFNSGLYEQYF,TGCGCCAGCAGCTTCAACTCAGGCCTCTACGAGCAGTACTTC
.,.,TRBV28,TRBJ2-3,CASSFTSSTDTQYF,TGTGCCAGCAGTTTCACTAGCTCCACAGATACGCAGTATTTT
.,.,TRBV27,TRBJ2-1,CASSPLLVPLPNNEQFF,TGTGCCAGCAGTCCCTTATTAGTTCCACTGCCGAACAATGAGCAGTTCTTC
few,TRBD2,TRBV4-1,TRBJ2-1,CASSQGTSGSDEQFF,TGCGCCAGCAGCCAAGGGACTAGCGGGAGCGATGAGCAGTTCTTC
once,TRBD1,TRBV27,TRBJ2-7,CASTSGTEAYEQYF,TGTGCCAGCACCTCCGGGACAGAAGCCTACGAGCAGTACTTC
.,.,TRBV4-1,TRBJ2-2,CASSQDPGSRTGELFF,TGCGCCAGCAGCCAAGACCCAGGGTCGAGAACCGGGGAGCTGTTTTTT
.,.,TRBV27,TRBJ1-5,CASSLGPGAGGNQPQHF,TGTGCCAGCAGTTTGGGGCCAGGGGCGGGTGGCAATCAGCCCCAGCATTTT
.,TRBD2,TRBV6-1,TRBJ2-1,CASATGTRLHEQFF,TGTGCCAGCGCAACCGGGACTAGACTCCATGAGCAGTTCTTC
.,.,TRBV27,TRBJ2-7,CASSLRGGSEQYF,TGTGCCAGCAGTTTAAGGGGGGGGTCTGAGCAGTACTTC
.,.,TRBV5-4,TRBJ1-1,CASRGAGVGTEAFF,TGTGCCAGCAGGGGAGCCGGGGTGGGCACTGAAGCTTTCTTT
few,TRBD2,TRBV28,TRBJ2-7,CASTGTSGKPEQYF,TGTGCCAGCACCGGGACTAGCGGGAAACCGGAGCAGTACTTC
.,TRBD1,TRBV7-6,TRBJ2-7,CASSPGTELYEQYF,TGTGCCAGCAGCCCCGGGACAGAGCTCTACGAGCAGTACTTC
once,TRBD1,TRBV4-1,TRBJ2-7,CASRPGQGGSYEQYF,TGCGCCAGCAGACCCGGACAGGGGGGGTCCTACGAGCAGTACTTC
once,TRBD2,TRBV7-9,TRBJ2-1,CASSLGLAGVEQFF,TGTGCCAGCAGCTTGGGACTAGCGGGAGTAGAGCAGTTCTTC
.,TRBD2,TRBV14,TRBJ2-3,CASSFLAGGTDTQYF,TGTGCCAGCAGCTTTCTAGCGGGAGGGACAGATACGCAGTATTTT
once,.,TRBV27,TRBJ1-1,CASSLQGTGTEAFF,TGTGCCAGCAGTTTACAGGGAACGGGCACTGAAGCTTTCTTT
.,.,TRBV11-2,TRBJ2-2,CASSQTPGELFF,TGTGCCAGCAGCCAAACCCCCGGGGAGCTGTTTTTT
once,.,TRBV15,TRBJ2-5,CATSRDHPGLGRETQYF,TGTGCCACCAGCAGAGATCATCCGGGACTCGGGCGAGAGACCCAGTACTTC
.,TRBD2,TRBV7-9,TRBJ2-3,CAAAAPREGQDTQYF,TGTGCTGCAGCTGCTCCGCGGGAGGGCCAGGATACGCAGTATTTT
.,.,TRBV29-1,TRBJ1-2,CSVEEGGGYTF,TGCAGCGTGGAGGAGGGGGGCGGCTACACCTTC
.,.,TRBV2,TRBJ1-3,CASSHGTDSGNTIYF,TGTGCCAGCAGCCACGGGACGGACTCTGGAAACACCATATATTTT
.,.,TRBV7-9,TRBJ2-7,CASSLAVGQNEQYF,TGTGCCAGCAGCTTAGCGGTAGGGCAAAACGAGCAGTACTTC
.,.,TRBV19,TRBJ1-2,CATNHREGEGPLGGYTF,TGTGCCACCAATCACAGGGAAGGCGAGGGACCTTTAGGTGGCTACACCTTC
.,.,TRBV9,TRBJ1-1,CASDGGGTEAFF,TGTGCCAGTGACGGCGGGGGCACTGAAGCTTTCTTT
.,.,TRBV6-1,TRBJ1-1,CASSEVLGLGRNTEAFF,TGTGCCAGCAGTGAAGTATTAGGGCTAGGGAGGAACACTGAAGCTTTCTTT
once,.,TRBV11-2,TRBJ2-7,CASSPRSGSHEQYF,TGTGCCAGCAGCCCCCGGAGCGGGTCCCACGAGCAGTACTTC
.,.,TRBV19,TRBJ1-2,CASSIDMGISNYGYTF,TGTGCCAGTAGTATAGACATGGGGATCTCTAACTATGGCTACACCTTC
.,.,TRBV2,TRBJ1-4,CASSEALRGTNEKLFF,TGTGCCAGCAGTGAAGCACTCCGGGGAACTAATGAAAAACTGTTTTTT
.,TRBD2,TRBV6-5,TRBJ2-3,CASSYSPSGGYGTQYF,TGTGCCAGCAGTTACTCCCCTAGCGGGGGCTATGGTACGCAGTATTTT
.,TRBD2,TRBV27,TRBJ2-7,CASSLLGGRGPYEQYF,TGTGCCAGCAGTTTATTAGGAGGGAGGGGTCCCTACGAGCAGTACTTC
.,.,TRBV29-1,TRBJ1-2,CSVEDLAYGYTF,TGCAGCGTTGAAGATCTTGCGTACGGCTACACCTTC
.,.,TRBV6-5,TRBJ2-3,CASSYSSTDTQYF,TGTGCCAGCAGTTACAGTAGCACAGATACGCAGTATTTT
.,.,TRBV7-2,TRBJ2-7,CASSLEGFVTYEQYF,TGTGCCAGCAGCTTGGAGGGATTCGTCACCTACGAGCAGTACTTC
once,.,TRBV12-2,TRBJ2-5,CASRLWAVQETQYF,TGTGCAAGTCGCTTGTGGGCAGTCCAAGAGACCCAGTACTTC
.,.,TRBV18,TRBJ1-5,CASSPGGFQPQHF,TGTGCCAGCTCACCCGGCGGGTTTCAGCCCCAGCATTTT
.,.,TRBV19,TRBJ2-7,CASSIVHNGHEQYF,TGTGCCAGTAGTATAGTCCACAATGGCCACGAGCAGTACTTC
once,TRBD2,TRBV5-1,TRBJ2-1,CASSLAAREALYNEQFF,TGCGCCAGCAGCTTGGCCGCACGGGAGGCCCTCTACAATGAGCAGTTCTTC